The 32 T cell receptor beta chains listed next were all sequenced from one sample in a study of shared clonotypes between healthy human individuals. The assay was immunoSEQ multiplex PCR, and TCRdb's table has in-frame clones only and misses some. This sample yields around 600,000 clones, of which roughly 98% are seen a single time; 0.3% belongs to the top ten. As defined, naive CD8 cells were CD45RO-negative and positively selected for CCR7, with terminally differentiated effector memory CD45RA+ cells excluded. The sequenced sample consisted of naive CD8+ T cells sorted from blood. The receptor source for this set is a man between 25 and 39 years old in good health.

The chain is built from TRBV11-2 and TRBJ2-7; D remains unclear. The CDR3 is 13 residues long. CDR1 is SGHAT and CDR2 is FQNNGV in the germline V gene. The ends were cut back, 1 base at V and 2 bases at J, with 6 bases in the middle. CDR3 amino acids: CASSLGLTYEQYF. In DNA form, the CDR3 reads TGTGCCAGCAGCTTAGGCTTAACCTACGAGCAGTACTTC.

This chain connects TRBV29-1 to TRBJ2-7; unclear D gene. The germline V gene has CDR1 SQVTM and CDR2 ANQGSEA. The CDR3 consists of 13 residues. V was clipped by 5 bases and J by 2 bases, with 13 bases between them. CDR3 coding DNA: TGCAGCGTTACTAATACAGAGACCTACGAGCAGTACTTC. Translating it yields CSVTNTETYEQYF.

V usage is TRBV9 and J usage is TRBJ2-7, with D perhaps matching TRBD1 (6 bases). V lost 4 bases, J lost 0 bases, and 23 bases lay in between. The germline V gene has CDR1 SGDLS and CDR2 YYNGEE. This CDR3 has 18 amino acids. DNA of the CDR3: TGTGCCAGCAGCCTGGGACAATACCGAACTGAGAGCTCCTACGAGCAGTACTTC. It translates to CASSLGQYRTESSYEQYF.

V is TRBV6-6 and J is TRBJ1-2; 9 nucleotides align to TRBD1. V lost 8 bases and J lost 0; bases outside the gene matches: 7. The CDR3 spans 15 residues. CDR1 and CDR2 from the germline V gene are MNHNY and SVGAGI (reference sequence). The CDR3 DNA reads TGTGCCAGCGGTAGCGGACAGGGGTCTAACTATGGCTACACCTTC. Amino acids: CASGSGQGSNYGYTF.

With regard to this clone: The junction departs from germline at one end; a sequencing error may be responsible. The rearrangement uses TRBV6-1 and TRBJ2-7; TRBD2 agrees at 10 bases. The CDR3 has 14 residues. The germline V gene has CDR1 MNHNS and CDR2 SASEGT. CDR3 amino acids: CASGDLAGAHEQYF. The CDR3 DNA sequence: TGTGCCAGCGGTGACCTAGCGGGAGCTCACGAGCAGTACTTC.

V is TRBV28 and J is TRBJ2-7, with D possibly being TRBD2 (5 bases). Germline V gene data show CDR1 as MDHEN and CDR2 as SYDVKM. This CDR3 comprises 13 residues. The germline V and J ends were trimmed by 3 bases and 6 bases, with 12 bases remaining between them. The CDR3 nucleotides read TGTGCCAGCAGTTTGGGTATACGGGGCGAGCAGTACTTC. Translation: CASSLGIRGEQYF.

This clone was found once. The chain carries TRBV28 and TRBJ2-7; the match to TRBD1 covers 7 bases. Germline values: CDR1 MDHEN, CDR2 SYDVKM. Losses at the gene ends were 9 bases for V and 6 bases for J; bases not matched to a gene: 11. There are 13 residues in the CDR3. DNA for the CDR3: TGTGCCAGTCGAGGGGGCTACGCACCCGAGCAGTACTTC. As protein: CASRGGYAPEQYF.

The CDR3 spells CASSPDRGVQPQHF. The DNA of the CDR3 is TGTGCCAGCAGCCCGGACAGGGGTGTTCAGCCCCAGCATTTT. This chain uses TRBV7-9 with TRBJ1-5; 9 bases fit TRBD1. The CDR3 is made up of 14 amino acids. With 5 bases clipped from V and 6 bases from J, the junction kept 5 bases outside the gene matches. The germline V gene has CDR1 SEHNR and CDR2 FQNEAQ (reference sequence).

The V call is TRBV30, the J call TRBJ1-5; D might be TRBD1 (5 bases). The CDR3 has 15 residues. The ends were cut back, 1 base at V and 0 bases at J, with 10 bases in the middle. Germline lookup yields CDR1 GTSNPN and CDR2 SVGIG (reference sequence). The CDR3 bases are TGTGCCTGGAGTGCCGGGACGGCTAGCAATCAGCCCCAGCATTTT. Translation gives CAWSAGTASNQPQHF.

The CDR3: CASSYTLRDESYEQYF. DNA for the CDR3: TGTGCCAGCAGTTACACATTGCGGGACGAGTCCTACGAGCAGTACTTC. The chain recombines TRBV6-6 with TRBJ2-7; D perhaps matches TRBD2 (6 bases). With 2 bases removed from V and 1 base from J, the gap between germline ends came to 15 bases. This CDR3 contains 16 residues. Germline V gene sequence: CDR1 MNHNY, CDR2 SVGAGI (reference sequence).

The genes are TRBV19 and TRBJ1-1, with D possibly being TRBD1 (5 bases). Germline V gives CDR1 LNHDA, CDR2 SQIVND (reference sequence). The V end was cut by 3 bases, the J end by 4 bases, with 15 bases between. The CDR3 totals 15 residues. The CDR3 nucleotides read TGTGCCAGTAGTATGGAGGGGATCAGCGGCACTGAAGCTTTCTTT. It encodes CASSMEGISGTEAFF.

The V call is TRBV12-5, the J call TRBJ1-1, with D maybe TRBD1 (5 bases). The CDR3 is 13 amino acids. Trimming left V 10 bases short and J 0 bases short, with 12 bases between. The germline CDR1 and CDR2 sequences are LGHNT and FRNRAP. CDR3 sequence (DNA): TGTGCTACGTCCGGGGGAATGAACACTGAAGCTTTCTTT. Its protein is CATSGGMNTEAFF.

This chain connects TRBV4-3 to TRBJ2-1; 7 nucleotides agree with TRBD2. Germline lookup yields CDR1 LGHNA and CDR2 YSLEER. The CDR3 consists of 16 residues. V gave up 1 base and J gave up 5 bases; unmatched junction bases: 8. CDR3: CASSQVTSPYNNEQFF. The CDR3 DNA is TGCGCCAGCAGCCAAGTGACTAGCCCCTACAACAATGAGCAGTTCTTC.

This clone appeared a single time. This sample includes further DNA sequences coding for the same CDR3. V gene TRBV6-5 combines with J gene TRBJ1-1; D is undetermined. The CDR3 is 13 residues long. Trimming removed 4 bases from V and 0 bases from J, with 6 bases in between. Germline V gene data show CDR1 as MNHEY and CDR2 as SVGAGI. CDR3 in DNA: TGTGCCAGCAGTTCCTCGATGAACACTGAAGCTTTCTTT. Encoded protein: CASSSSMNTEAFF.

The chain combines TRBV18 with TRBJ2-1, with TRBD1 identical over 8 bases. The V gene end was trimmed by 5 bases and the J gene end by 8 bases; junction bases not matched to a gene: 8. From germline, CDR1 is KGHSH and CDR2 LQKENI. This CDR3 is 14 amino acids long. CDR3 in amino acids: CASSDYRGSDEQFF. The CDR3 region has the DNA TGTGCCAGCTCAGACTACAGGGGGAGCGATGAGCAGTTCTTC.

The chain employs TRBV2 and TRBJ2-7; D remains ambiguous. The V gene's germline CDR1 is SNHLY and CDR2 FYNNEI. Trimming pared 5 bases from V and 5 bases from J, leaving 4 bases between. The CDR3 spans 10 residues. CDR3 sequence: CASSFNEQYF. CDR3 in DNA: TGTGCCAGCAGTTTCAACGAGCAGTACTTC.

This rearrangement joins TRBV27 to TRBJ2-3; D unclear. The CDR3 spans 13 residues. Germline V gene lookup returns CDR1 MNHEY and CDR2 SMNVEV (reference sequence). The V end lost 3 bases, the J end lost 3 bases, and 7 bases lay between the germline ends. The CDR3 sequence is CASSLIPTDTQYF. The CDR3, as DNA: TGTGCCAGCAGTTTGATTCCTACAGATACGCAGTATTTT.

CDR3: CASSGTSLNYNEQFF. The CDR3 bases are TGTGCCAGCAGCGGGACTAGCCTAAATTACAATGAGCAGTTCTTC. The rearrangement links TRBV11-3 to TRBJ2-1; 9 bases align to TRBD2. V trimming: 5 bases; J trimming: 4 bases; junction bases outside the gene matches: 6. In germline, CDR1 is SGHNT, CDR2 YENEEA. This CDR3 has 15 amino acids. Supplemented by reference TRBV11-3 and TRBJ2-1, the full variable domain reads EAGVVQSPRYKIIEKKQPVAFWCNPISGHNTLYWYLQNLGQGPELLIRYENEEAVDDSQLPKDRFSAERLKGVDSTLKIQPAELGDSAVYLCASSGTSLNYNEQFFGPGTRLTVL.

As concerns this clone: The sample has other DNA sequences that encode this CDR3 too. V usage is TRBV11-3 and J usage is TRBJ2-7; D remains unclear. CDR1 SGHNT and CDR2 YENEEA come from the germline V gene. The CDR3 has 12 residues. Trimming shortened V by 1 base and J by 4 bases, and 5 bases separated the two germline ends. The CDR3 DNA reads TGTGCCAGCAGCTTAGGGGATTACGAGCAGTACTTC. Residues: CASSLGDYEQYF.

The chain combines TRBV11-2 with TRBJ2-7; D uncertain. The germline V and J ends were trimmed by 1 base and 5 bases, with 9 bases remaining between them. Germline V gene lookup returns CDR1 SGHAT and CDR2 FQNNGV. The CDR3 length is 13 residues. Here the CDR3 DNA reads TGTGCCAGCAGCTTAGGGGGAATCAACGAGCAGTACTTC. Translated: CASSLGGINEQYF.

This chain uses TRBV10-3 with TRBJ1-1; a weak D match, TRBD1 (5 bases). V gave up 11 bases and J gave up 8 bases, with 15 bases separating them. CDR1 and CDR2 from the germline V gene are ENHRY and SYGVKD. The CDR3 sequence is 11 residues long. The CDR3 reads CASEGNKEAFF. In DNA, the CDR3 is TGTGCCTCCGAGGGGAACAAGGAAGCTTTCTTT.

This chain links TRBV9 with TRBJ2-5; 7 nucleotides line up with TRBD2. With the DNA end fitting TRBJ2-7 better, the J assignment may be wrong. Per germline, CDR1 SGDLS and CDR2 YYNGEE. This CDR3 is built from 16 residues. CDR3 residues: CASSVDVERGTYEQYF. In DNA form, the CDR3 reads TGTGCCAGCAGCGTAGACGTGGAGCGGGGAACCTACGAGCAGTACTTC.

The genes are TRBV29-1 and TRBJ2-7, with TRBD2 matching 8 bases. Germline lookup yields CDR1 SQVTM and CDR2 ANQGSEA. The CDR3 has 13 amino acids. Trimming cost V 6 bases and J 3 bases; bases outside gene matches: 7. The CDR3: CSVVSGGFYEQYF. For the CDR3, the DNA is TGCAGCGTCGTCTCGGGGGGGTTCTACGAGCAGTACTTC.

The chain joins TRBV29-1 to TRBJ1-2; no clear D gene. CDR3 length: 15 amino acids. V shed 4 bases and J shed 3 bases, with 18 bases lying between them. Germline V gene data show CDR1 as SQVTM and CDR2 as ANQGSEA. The CDR3 sequence: CSVGGRTRTDYGYTF. CDR3 DNA sequence: TGCAGCGTTGGAGGGAGGACCCGAACGGACTATGGCTACACCTTC.

V gene TRBV7-3 combines with J gene TRBJ2-2, with D possibly being TRBD1 (6 bases). The CDR3 totals 15 residues. Germline lookup yields CDR1 SGHTA and CDR2 FQGTGA. Trimming removed 3 bases at V and 0 bases at J, with 8 bases between. The CDR3 loop is CASSFDRTNTGELFF. In DNA, the CDR3 is TGTGCCAGCAGCTTCGACAGGACGAACACCGGGGAGCTGTTTTTT.

The chain carries TRBV6-5 and TRBJ1-2; D gene uncertain. The CDR3 length is 14 residues. Germline lookup yields CDR1 MNHEY and CDR2 SVGAGI. With 5 bases removed from V and 4 bases from J, the gap between germline ends came to 14 bases. CDR3 region: CASSVYGNVYGYTF. CDR3 nucleotides: TGTGCCAGCAGTGTATACGGGAACGTCTATGGCTACACCTTC.

The CDR3 DNA reads TGTGCCAGCAGCGACATAGGGACAGTAGAGACCCAGTACTTC. It codes for CASSDIGTVETQYF. The chain joins TRBV7-9 to TRBJ2-5; 7 bases agree with TRBD1. Germline CDR1 and CDR2: SEHNR and FQNEAQ (reference sequence). The CDR3 extends over 14 amino acids. V gave up 5 bases and J gave up 4 bases; unmatched junction bases: 7.

The chain carries TRBV7-9 and TRBJ2-1; D may be TRBD1 (6 bases). Germline lookup yields CDR1 SEHNR and CDR2 FQNEAQ (reference sequence). Trimming shortened V by 2 bases and J by 6 bases, and 8 bases separated the two germline ends. The CDR3 covers 13 residues. The CDR3 reads CASSLSRGNEQFF. As DNA, the CDR3 is TGTGCCAGCAGCTTAAGCAGGGGCAATGAGCAGTTCTTC.

The genes are TRBV29-1 and TRBJ1-2; D ambiguous. The germline gives CDR1 SQVTM, CDR2 ANQGSEA. The CDR3 loop spans 11 amino acids. V lost 6 bases and J lost 7, with 12 bases in between. In DNA form, the CDR3 reads TGCAGCGTGAGCGGGGTGGCTGGCTACACCTTC. Translating it yields CSVSGVAGYTF.

Only one count was recorded for this clone. The rearrangement joins TRBV7-9 to TRBJ1-4; D is uncertain. The length of the CDR3 is 13 residues. The V and J ends lost 3 bases and 8 bases respectively, with 10 bases between them. CDR1 and CDR2 (germline): SEHNR, FQNEAQ (reference sequence). The CDR3 here is CASSFPLGEKLFF. CDR3 sequence (DNA): TGTGCCAGCAGCTTCCCCTTAGGGGAAAAACTGTTTTTT.

The rearrangement links TRBV5-1 to TRBJ2-1; weak D call: TRBD2 (5 bases). V lost 6 bases and J 4 bases, leaving 14 bases between the germline ends. This CDR3 is 14 amino acids long. Looked up from germline, CDR1 is SGHRS and CDR2 is YFSETQ. CDR3 sequence: CASNFLAGYNEQFF. In nucleotides, the CDR3 is TGCGCCAGCAATTTTCTAGCAGGATACAATGAGCAGTTCTTC.

This rearrangement joins TRBV5-1 to TRBJ2-4; 7 bases map to TRBD1. V shed 3 bases and J 8 bases; nucleotides not matched to a gene: 5. The CDR3 is 13 amino acids. Per the germline V gene, CDR1 is SGHRS and CDR2 is YFSETQ. CDR3: CASSWGQRDIQYF. In DNA, the CDR3 is TGCGCCAGCAGCTGGGGACAGAGGGACATTCAGTACTTC.